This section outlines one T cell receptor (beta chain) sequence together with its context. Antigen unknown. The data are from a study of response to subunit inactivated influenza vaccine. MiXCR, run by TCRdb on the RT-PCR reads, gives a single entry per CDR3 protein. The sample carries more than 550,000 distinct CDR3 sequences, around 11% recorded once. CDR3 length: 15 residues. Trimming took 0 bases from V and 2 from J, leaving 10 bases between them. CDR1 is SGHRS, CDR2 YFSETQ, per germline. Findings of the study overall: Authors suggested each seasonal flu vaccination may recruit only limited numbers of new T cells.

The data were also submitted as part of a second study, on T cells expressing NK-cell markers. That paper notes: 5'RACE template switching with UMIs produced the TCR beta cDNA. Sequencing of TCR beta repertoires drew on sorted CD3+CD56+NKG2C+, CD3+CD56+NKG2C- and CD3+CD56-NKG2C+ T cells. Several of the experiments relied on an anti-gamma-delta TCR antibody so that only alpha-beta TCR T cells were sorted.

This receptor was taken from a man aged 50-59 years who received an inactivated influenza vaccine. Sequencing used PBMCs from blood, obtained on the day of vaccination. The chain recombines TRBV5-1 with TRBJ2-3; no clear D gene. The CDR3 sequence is CASSLGVEITDTQYF. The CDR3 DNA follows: TGCGCCAGCAGCTTGGGGGTAGAAATCACAGATACGCAGTATTTT.